This T cell receptor beta chain was sequenced during a study of blood T cells in healthy people across ages. This CDR3 is 14 amino acids long. Germline CDR1 and CDR2: SQVTM and ANQGSEA. V was cut by 6 bases and J by 1 base, with 16 bases left in between. Every donor gave 8.5 to 10 milliliters of peripheral blood. Combining a sample-barcoded 5' primer with a J-beta primer mix, a second PCR ran for about 7 to 11 cycles. TCRdb re-derived calls from the 5' RACE reads in MiXCR, one entry per CDR3 protein. The sample lists roughly 800,000 distinct CDR3 sequences, roughly 40% occurring once. This receptor was identified in a man in his late teens or twenties in good health. The chain carries TRBV29-1 and TRBJ2-7, with D possibly TRBD1 on 5 matching bases. Sequencing was done on a sample of blood. The chain's CDR3 is CSVGQQSNSYEQYF. The CDR3 region has the DNA TGCAGCGTGGGGCAACAGTCAAATTCCTACGAGCAGTACTTC.